This entry lists 20 T cell receptor beta chains sequenced from one sample in a study of early T cells in non-severe SARS-CoV-2 infection (dated by TCRdb to about 2021). The library was prepared using 5' RACE. TCRdb lists the instrument as NextSeq 500. The public reads were reanalyzed by TCRdb: fastp trimming at Q25, MiXCR alignment, in-frame beta chains only. Each record represents a unique CDR3 protein, reported with the most common genes and DNA among its rows. The sample table contains about 67,000 distinct CDR3 sequences; only one count was recorded for about 9.1% of them. The top ten hold about 16% of the sample. The specimen comprised whole blood, sampled at baseline. Every receptor here comes from an adult who was a healthcare worker with PCR-confirmed SARS-CoV-2 infection or an uninfected control (not recorded which).

This clonotype was seen at least ten times. V usage is TRBV7-6 and J usage is TRBJ2-5; D remains ambiguous. CDR3 length equals 14 residues. Germline CDR1 and CDR2: SGHVS and FNYEAQ. V shed 4 bases and J shed 1 base, with 10 bases lying between them. DNA of the CDR3: TGTGCCAGCAGCTCCTCAGAGATCCAAGAGACCCAGTACTTC. Translation: CASSSSEIQETQYF.

This clonotype was seen at least ten times. The chain carries TRBV12-3 or TRBV12-4 and TRBJ2-5, with D tentatively TRBD2 (6 bases). The CDR3 loop spans 13 amino acids. The ends were cut back, 8 bases at V and 4 bases at J, with 14 bases in the middle. CDR3 loop: CASRGSWGETQYF. CDR3 in DNA: TGTGCCAGCCGGGGGAGCTGGGGAGAGACCCAGTACTTC.

This clonotype was seen a handful of times. The CDR3, as DNA: TGTGCCAGCAGTTCACTAACTAGCGGGAGGTTGTACAATGAGCAGTTCTTC. Protein product: CASSSLTSGRLYNEQFF. The V call is TRBV27, the J call TRBJ2-1, with 12 nucleotides matching TRBD2. J was trimmed by 4 bases and V by 4 bases; bases with no gene match: 8. The CDR3 is 17 amino acids. Germline CDR1 is MNHEY and CDR2 is SMNVEV (reference sequence).

This clonotype came up many times. J is TRBJ1-4 and V is TRBV7-9, with 8 bases aligning to TRBD1. J lost 3 bases, V lost 4 bases, and 4 bases had no gene match. CDR1 and CDR2 from the germline V gene are SEHNR and FQNEAQ (reference sequence). The CDR3 is 15 residues long. The DNA of the CDR3 is TGTGCCAGCAGCTCCAGGGGGCTGGCTAATGAAAAACTGTTTTTT. Protein: CASSSRGLANEKLFF.

This clonotype was seen more than once but under ten times. The rearrangement uses TRBV6-2 or TRBV6-3 and TRBJ2-1; no clear D. Germline-derived CDR1 and CDR2 are MNHEY and SVGEGT. V was cut by 7 bases and J by 9 bases, with 10 bases left in between. This CDR3 comprises 11 residues. Here the CDR3 DNA reads TGTGCCAGCACCTTGTACGGTGAGCAGTTCTTC. Translated: CASTLYGEQFF.

About this clonotype itself: This could be a read error, since a much larger clone is one nucleotide away. The DNA for the CDR3 is TGTGCCAGCTGGGTGGGACTGGCCAAAAACATTCAGTACTTC. It translates to CASWVGLAKNIQYF. The chain couples TRBV13 to TRBJ2-4; D possibly corresponds to TRBD2 (6 bases). The germline V gene encodes CDR1 PRHDT and CDR2 FYEKMQ (reference sequence). The CDR3 runs to 14 residues. V dropped 8 bases and J dropped 1 base, with 12 bases sitting between them.

This clonotype has just one count. The chain recombines TRBV9 with TRBJ2-5, with D maybe TRBD1 (6 bases). V gave up 4 bases and J gave up 0 bases, with 7 bases separating them. Germline values: CDR1 SGDLS, CDR2 YYNGEE. This CDR3 contains 13 residues. CDR3 region: CASSRTDQETQYF. As DNA, the CDR3 is TGTGCCAGCAGCAGGACAGACCAAGAGACCCAGTACTTC. The complete variable domain, with remaining parts taken from reference TRBV9 and TRBJ2-5, reads DSGVTQTPKHLITATGQRVTLRCSPRSGDLSVYWYQQSLDQGLQFLIQYYNGEERAKGNILERFSAQQFPDLHSELNLSSLELGDSALYFCASSRTDQETQYFGPGTRLLVL.

In its sample, this clonotype was seen a few times. V usage is TRBV7-2 and J usage is TRBJ2-4; the D gene is possibly TRBD1 (5 bases). V was pared by 1 base and J by 3 bases, with 10 bases between. The CDR3 spans 15 residues. In germline, CDR1 is SGHTA, CDR2 FQGNSA. The DNA of the CDR3 is TGTGCCAGCAGCTTAGGACAGATCAACAAAAACATTCAGTACTTC. Its protein is CASSLGQINKNIQYF.

This clonotype was detected many times. This chain joins TRBV19 and TRBJ2-1, with 7 nucleotides matching TRBD1. Germline V lookup: CDR1 LNHDA, CDR2 SQIVND (reference sequence). The V gene end was trimmed by 4 bases and the J gene end by 5 bases; junction bases not matched to a gene: 5. The CDR3 covers 14 residues. The CDR3 DNA sequence: TGTGCCAGTAGTACTCTAGGGGGCAACAATGAGCAGTTCTTC. This translates into CASSTLGGNNEQFF.

The chain joins TRBV6-2 or TRBV6-3 to TRBJ1-1; no clear D. The germline V gene has CDR1 MNHEY and CDR2 SVGEGT. The CDR3 has 14 residues. V shed 3 bases and J shed 11 bases, with 19 bases lying between them. As DNA, the CDR3 is TGTGCCAGCAGTTATGCCCCCGGTATGGGTTGGGCTTTCTTT. Translating gives CASSYAPGMGWAFF.

This clonotype was seen many times. V usage is TRBV29-1 and J usage is TRBJ1-2; 9 bases align to TRBD1. Germline V lookup: CDR1 SQVTM, CDR2 ANQGSEA. The CDR3 sequence is 16 residues long. J was trimmed by 7 bases and V by 4 bases; bases with no gene match: 16. The CDR3 nucleotides read TGCAGCGTTGTTACCTACCCCGGACAGGGGATAAGTGGCTACACCTTC. This encodes CSVVTYPGQGISGYTF.

There are a few counts of this clonotype. Relative to the germline gene, one junction end is altered; a read error may explain this. The rearrangement joins TRBV28 to TRBJ2-7; possible D gene TRBD1, 5 bases. Germline V gives CDR1 MDHEN, CDR2 SYDVKM. The CDR3 runs to 14 residues. The CDR3 sequence is CASSLSTVGSEQYF. Here the CDR3 DNA reads TGTGCCAGCAGTTTATCGACAGTTGGATCCGAGCAGTATTTC.

The sample holds a few counts of this clonotype. The chain has TRBV28 and TRBJ2-3; maybe TRBD1 (6 bases). With 7 bases removed from V and 4 bases from J, the gap between germline ends came to 12 bases. This CDR3 comprises 13 residues. Germline CDR1 MDHEN, CDR2 SYDVKM. CDR3 in amino acids: CASTPTGSDTQYF. CDR3 nucleotide sequence: TGTGCCAGCACCCCGACAGGCTCAGATACGCAGTATTTT.

The rearrangement links TRBV12-3 or TRBV12-4 to TRBJ2-3; 8 nucleotides line up with TRBD2. The junction had 8 bases not matched to a gene; V was cut back by 6 bases and J by 0 bases. The length of the CDR3 is 16 residues. CDR3 loop: CASSSGGEGSTDTQYF. Written as DNA, the CDR3 is TGTGCCAGCAGCTCCGGGGGGGAGGGGAGCACAGATACGCAGTATTTT.

The chain carries TRBV19 and TRBJ2-2, with 8 bases identical to TRBD2. Germline V gene data show CDR1 as LNHDA and CDR2 as SQIVND (reference sequence). This CDR3 comprises 17 residues. With V trimmed by 7 bases and J by 3 bases, 13 bases remained unmatched. This chain's CDR3 is CASMDIFGRVDTGELFF. The CDR3 DNA sequence: TGTGCCAGTATGGATATCTTCGGGAGGGTGGACACCGGGGAGCTGTTTTTT. Drawing the rest from reference TRBV19 and TRBJ2-2, the complete variable domain is DGGITQSPKYLFRKEGQNVTLSCEQNLNHDAMYWYRQDPGQGLRLIYYSQIVNDFQKGDIAEGYSVSREKKESFPLTVTSAQKNPTAFYLCASMDIFGRVDTGELFFGEGSRLTVL.

This clonotype was observed a few times. This chain uses TRBV27 with TRBJ2-3; TRBD2 matches at 10 bases. The CDR3 spans 17 residues. The ends lost 3 bases at V and 2 bases at J; junction bases unmatched: 8. CDR1 and CDR2 from the germline V gene are MNHEY and SMNVEV (reference sequence). DNA for the CDR3: TGTGCCAGCAGTTTGGGATATAGCGGGAGGAACACAGATACGCAGTATTTT. Translation gives CASSLGYSGRNTDTQYF.

This clonotype was found a few times. The V call is TRBV6-5, the J call TRBJ2-5; D assignment may be TRBD1 or TRBD2 (6 bases each). Trimming shortened V by 7 bases and J by 4 bases, and 19 bases separated the two germline ends. The germline V gene has CDR1 MNHEY and CDR2 SVGAGI. The CDR3 has 15 amino acids. As DNA, the CDR3 is TGTGCCAGCACCCCAATGTGGGGGGCTTTAGAGACCCAGTACTTC. As protein: CASTPMWGALETQYF.

Here the CDR3 DNA reads TGTGCCAGCAGCCCAGCCCCGCGAGGACAGGATGGAAGCCTAAGAAAACTGTTTTTT. It codes for CASSPAPRGQDGSLRKLFF. The J gene is TRBJ1-4, the V gene TRBV11-2, with 7 bases matching TRBD1. CDR3 length: 19 residues. V was pared by 5 bases and J by 10 bases, with 25 bases of the junction left unmatched. In germline, CDR1 is SGHAT, CDR2 FQNNGV.

This rearrangement joins TRBV11-2 to TRBJ2-1; possibly TRBD2 for D (7 bases). The V and J ends lost 7 bases and 2 bases respectively, with 15 bases between them. The germline gives CDR1 SGHAT, CDR2 FQNNGV. The CDR3 has 15 amino acids. The CDR3 is CASTLAGDTYNEQFF. The CDR3 DNA reads as TGTGCCAGCACCTTGGCGGGGGACACCTACAATGAGCAGTTCTTC.

V is TRBV20-1 and J is TRBJ2-7; TRBD2 matches 8 bases. Trimming cost V 0 bases and J 1 base; bases outside gene matches: 11. Germline loops: CDR1 DFQATT, CDR2 SNEGSKA (reference sequence). This CDR3 region has 17 residues. CDR3 bases: TGCAGTGCTAGAGATTGGCCGGGACTAGTTCTATCCTACGAGCAGTACTTC. Translated: CSARDWPGLVLSYEQYF.